This entry lists 15 T cell receptor beta chains sequenced from one sample in a study of cytomegalovirus exposure and HLA in healthy donors. The PCR ran on 60 Vbeta and 13 Jbeta primers. Assay used: immunoSEQ multiplex PCR; TCRdb lists only in-frame clones, some missing. In the table there are 150,000 to 200,000 clones, just over 75% of which are singletons. The source material was PBMCs. The receptor source for this set is a man between 25 and 39 years old in good health and CMV-seronegative.

The V gene is TRBV28, the J gene TRBJ2-7; 7 nucleotides line up with TRBD2. The CDR3 runs 16 residues. V shed 6 bases and J 0 bases; nucleotides not matched to a gene: 11. The V gene's germline CDR1 is MDHEN and CDR2 SYDVKM. CDR3: CASRVLDSGSSYEQYF. The CDR3 nucleotides read TGTGCCAGCAGGGTCCTGGATAGCGGGTCCTCCTACGAGCAGTACTTC.

In this sample, this clone turned up once. The chain links TRBV2 to TRBJ2-1; 8 bases match TRBD1. Germline CDR1 SNHLY, CDR2 FYNNEI. The CDR3 is 13 residues long. V shed 7 bases, J shed 7 bases, and the junction held 6 bases outside the gene matches. The DNA for the CDR3 is TGTGCCAGCACACCCAACAGGGGGAATGAGCAGTTCTTC. Amino acids: CASTPNRGNEQFF.

This clone was found once. This chain joins TRBV19 and TRBJ1-5; possible D gene TRBD1, 5 bases. The CDR3 runs to 15 residues. V gave up 2 bases and J gave up 6 bases, with 14 bases separating them. Germline-derived CDR1 and CDR2 are LNHDA and SQIVND (reference sequence). This CDR3 is CASSISLTDSQPQHF. The DNA of the CDR3 is TGTGCCAGTAGTATATCGTTGACAGATAGTCAGCCCCAGCATTTT.

This clone was seen more than once but under ten times. The chain links TRBV28 to TRBJ2-3; 12 bases are shared with TRBD2. V gave up 3 bases and J gave up 4 bases; unmatched junction bases: 8. Germline-derived CDR1 and CDR2 are MDHEN and SYDVKM. The length of the CDR3 is 17 residues. In DNA, the CDR3 is TGTGCCAGCAGTTTCAGGACTAGCGGGACGGGGGCAGATACGCAGTATTTT. Residues: CASSFRTSGTGADTQYF.

The genes are TRBV6-1 and TRBJ1-1; D remains unclear. Germline V gene sequence: CDR1 MNHNS, CDR2 SASEGT. The CDR3 runs 11 residues. V lost 4 bases and J 5 bases, leaving 5 bases between the germline ends. The CDR3 nucleotides are TGTGCCAGCAGTGCCGGGACTGAAGCTTTCTTT. Translated: CASSAGTEAFF.

V and J are TRBV6-5 and TRBJ1-2; tentatively, D is TRBD1 (6 bases). Germline CDR1 reads MNHEY; CDR2 reads SVGAGI. V was trimmed by 4 bases and J by 5 bases, leaving 14 bases between them. This CDR3 region has 14 residues. As DNA, the CDR3 is TGTGCCAGCAGTTTGCAGGGGCTCGAGTATGGCTACACCTTC. It codes for CASSLQGLEYGYTF.

The rearrangement uses TRBV9 and TRBJ2-5, with 8 bases fitting TRBD1. The CDR3 covers 17 residues. Germline trimming cut 4 bases from V and 7 bases from J; bases unmatched to any gene: 18. Germline CDR1 reads SGDLS; CDR2 reads YYNGEE. The CDR3 coding sequence is TGTGCCAGCAGCCCCTTAAGACAGGGGAACTCAAGACCGACCCAGTACTTC. As protein: CASSPLRQGNSRPTQYF.

V and J are TRBV28 and TRBJ2-3, with no clear D. Germline V gives CDR1 MDHEN, CDR2 SYDVKM. The CDR3 length is 12 residues. V lost 6 bases and J lost 2, with 6 bases in between. The CDR3 DNA reads TGTGCCAGCAGACTAAACACAGATACGCAGTATTTT. Its protein is CASRLNTDTQYF.

The chain combines TRBV11-2 with TRBJ2-1; 7 bases are shared with TRBD2. After removal of 5 bases from V and 6 bases from J, the junction contained 7 bases not matched to a gene. CDR1 is SGHAT, CDR2 FQNNGV, per germline. This CDR3 spans 14 amino acids. CDR3 sequence (DNA): TGTGCCAGCAGCACCCCAACTAGCGTCAATGAGCAGTTCTTC. This gives the protein CASSTPTSVNEQFF.

The CDR3 bases are TGTGCCAGTAGTAATCTTCAGGTGTACACCTACAATGAGCAGTTCTTC. It translates to CASSNLQVYTYNEQFF. The chain uses TRBV19 and TRBJ2-1; D call uncertain. CDR1 is LNHDA, CDR2 SQIVND, per germline (reference sequence). The CDR3 has 16 residues. V was trimmed by 4 bases and J by 2 bases, leaving 15 bases between them. The full variable domain, with the rest looked up from reference TRBV19 and TRBJ2-1, is DGGITQSPKYLFRKEGQNVTLSCEQNLNHDAMYWYRQDPGQGLRLIYYSQIVNDFQKGDIAEGYSVSREKKESFPLTVTSAQKNPTAFYLCASSNLQVYTYNEQFFGPGTRLTVL.

In this sample, this clone turned up a few times. The CDR3 DNA reads TGCAGCGTTTCGGCAGGCTACGAGCAGTACTTC. It is translated as CSVSAGYEQYF. The chain couples TRBV29-1 to TRBJ2-7; D uncertain. Germline CDR1 and CDR2: SQVTM and ANQGSEA. Trimming took 5 bases from V and 3 from J, leaving 8 bases between them. The CDR3 extends over 11 amino acids.

This chain connects TRBV15 to TRBJ2-1; TRBD1 agrees at 9 bases. The CDR3 consists of 13 residues. The germline V gene encodes CDR1 LNHNV and CDR2 YYDKDF (reference sequence). The trim removed 6 bases at V and 4 bases at J, leaving 1 base unmatched. CDR3 loop: CATRGQGYNEQFF. CDR3 coding DNA: TGTGCCACCAGGGGACAGGGATACAATGAGCAGTTCTTC.

The chain couples TRBV2 to TRBJ1-5; 7 nucleotides align to TRBD1. V was clipped by 5 bases and J by 6 bases; unmatched bases: 7. The CDR3 is 14 amino acids. Germline V CDR1 and CDR2: SNHLY, FYNNEI. DNA of the CDR3: TGTGCCAGCAGTACAGGGGAAGGGACTCAGCCCCAGCATTTT. Translating gives CASSTGEGTQPQHF.

The DNA of the CDR3 is TGTGCCAGCAGTTTACGGAGAGTGTCTGGGGCTTTCTTT. This codes for CASSLRRVSGAFF. The rearrangement links TRBV28 to TRBJ1-1; D gene uncertain. Trimming left V 2 bases short and J 11 bases short, with 15 bases between. Germline V gene lookup returns CDR1 MDHEN and CDR2 SYDVKM. The CDR3 is 13 residues long.

This chain uses TRBV5-1 with TRBJ2-1; weak D call: TRBD2 (6 bases). Germline-derived CDR1 and CDR2 are SGHRS and YFSETQ. V dropped 0 bases and J dropped 6 bases, with 10 bases sitting between them. The CDR3 has 14 amino acids. The CDR3 here is CASSLDGSGNEQFF. CDR3 DNA: TGCGCCAGCAGCTTGGACGGGAGTGGCAATGAGCAGTTCTTC.